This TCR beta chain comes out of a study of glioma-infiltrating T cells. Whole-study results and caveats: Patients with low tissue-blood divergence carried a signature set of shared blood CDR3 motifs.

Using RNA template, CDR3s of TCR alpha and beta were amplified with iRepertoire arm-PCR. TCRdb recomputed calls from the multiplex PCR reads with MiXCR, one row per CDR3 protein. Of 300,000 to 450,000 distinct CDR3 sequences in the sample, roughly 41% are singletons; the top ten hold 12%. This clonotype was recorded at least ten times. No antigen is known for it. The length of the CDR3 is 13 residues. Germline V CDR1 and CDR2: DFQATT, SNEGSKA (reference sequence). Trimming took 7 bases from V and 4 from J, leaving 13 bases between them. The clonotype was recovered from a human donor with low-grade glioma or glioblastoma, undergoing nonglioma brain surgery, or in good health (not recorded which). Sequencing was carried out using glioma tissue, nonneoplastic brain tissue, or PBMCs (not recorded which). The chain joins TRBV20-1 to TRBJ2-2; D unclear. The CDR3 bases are TGCAGTGTAAAGAGCCGACTCACCGGGGAGCTGTTTTTT. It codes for CSVKSRLTGELFF.